This T cell receptor (beta chain) was identified during a study of T cells in Graves' hyperthyroidism and ophthalmopathy. J was trimmed by 2 bases and V by 5 bases; bases with no gene match: 11. The CDR3 covers 16 residues. Germline CDR1 is SGHVS and CDR2 is FNYEAQ. RNA transcripts provided the source from which TCR beta CDR3 regions were amplified. A set of HTBI primers served as the primers for a first-round RT-PCR of the TCR CDR3. Using its own MiXCR run on the multiplex PCR reads, TCRdb lists one record per CDR3 protein. The table shows fewer than 700,000 distinct CDR3 sequences, with 16% occurring only once.

The chain links TRBV7-6 to TRBJ2-7; TRBD2 agrees at 8 bases. Material: blood. The sequence was collected from a woman in her 30s with Graves' hyperthyroidism. CDR3 loop: CASSPPAGARAYEQYF. For the CDR3, the DNA is TGTGCCAGCAGCCCGCCAGCGGGGGCGAGGGCCTACGAGCAGTACTTC.